The clone carrying this T cell receptor (beta chain) was found a few times. No antigen is known for it. V lost 6 bases, J lost 2 bases, and 13 bases lay in between. Germline lookup yields CDR1 SQVTM and CDR2 ANQGSEA. The CDR3 runs to 14 residues. The data were obtained in a study of T-cell reconstitution after alpha-beta-depleted transplantation in children. Study-wide results and limits: Several hundred graft clones that had expanded were reportedly the source of alpha-beta T cells about two months after transplant. T-cell counts and diversity were attributed mostly to newly produced T cells one year after transplant. For some patients, TCRbeta diversity was high at day 60 because of recipient T cells and thymic progenitors that survived.

Construction of the TCRbeta library involved unique molecular identifiers. TCRdb re-derived calls from the PCR reads in MiXCR, one entry per CDR3 protein. The repertoire includes about 210,000 distinct CDR3 sequences, approximately 17% of them detected once, and roughly two fifths sits in the top ten. The sample in question was PBMCs, mostly from graft donor cells, obtained 360 days after TCRalphabeta/CD19-depleted stem cell transplant. The clonotype was recovered from a male patient under 10 years old who had a stem cell transplant for acute lymphoblastic leukemia, so the T cells may come from the graft donor. The chain combines TRBV29-1 with TRBJ1-4; D is unresolved. The chain's CDR3 is CSVARTVTNEKLFF. CDR3 in DNA: TGCAGCGTCGCACGGACCGTTACTAATGAAAAACTGTTTTTT.